This T cell receptor (beta chain) is drawn from a study of cytomegalovirus exposure and HLA in healthy donors. The study's findings and limits: TCR beta V- and J-gene trimming was later associated with a missense DCLRE1C variant.

The junction had 8 bases not matched to a gene; V was cut back by 0 bases and J by 0 bases. The CDR3 totals 18 residues. Germline values: CDR1 MNHEY, CDR2 SMNVEV (reference sequence). About this clone: Its antigen is still unknown.

Primers: 60 Vbeta forward and 13 Jbeta reverse. Using immunoSEQ multiplex PCR, the repertoire was profiled, and TCRdb retains in-frame clones only, with some absent. The sample lists over 150,000 clones; around 83% were seen once. J is TRBJ2-1 and V is TRBV27, with 7 nucleotides matching TRBD2. The TCR sequence derives from a middle-aged man in good health and CMV-seronegative. Sample: PBMCs. This CDR3 reads CASSLSTLAVSSYNEQFF. The CDR3 region has the DNA TGTGCCAGCAGTTTATCGACTCTAGCGGTTAGCTCCTACAATGAGCAGTTCTTC.